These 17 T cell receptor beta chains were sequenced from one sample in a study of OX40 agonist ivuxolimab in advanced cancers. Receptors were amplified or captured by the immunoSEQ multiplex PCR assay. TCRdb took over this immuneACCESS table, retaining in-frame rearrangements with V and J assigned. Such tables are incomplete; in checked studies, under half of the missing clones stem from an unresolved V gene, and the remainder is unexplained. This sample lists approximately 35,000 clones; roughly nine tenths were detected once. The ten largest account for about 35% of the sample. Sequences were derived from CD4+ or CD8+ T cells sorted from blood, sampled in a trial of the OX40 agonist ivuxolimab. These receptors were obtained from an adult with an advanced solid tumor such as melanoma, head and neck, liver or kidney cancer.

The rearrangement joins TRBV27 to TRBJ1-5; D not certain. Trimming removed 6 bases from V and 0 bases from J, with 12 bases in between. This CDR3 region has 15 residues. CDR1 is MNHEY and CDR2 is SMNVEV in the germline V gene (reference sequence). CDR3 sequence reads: CASRPDLGSNQPQHF. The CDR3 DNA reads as TGTGCCAGCAGACCCGATTTGGGTAGCAATCAGCCCCAGCATTTT.

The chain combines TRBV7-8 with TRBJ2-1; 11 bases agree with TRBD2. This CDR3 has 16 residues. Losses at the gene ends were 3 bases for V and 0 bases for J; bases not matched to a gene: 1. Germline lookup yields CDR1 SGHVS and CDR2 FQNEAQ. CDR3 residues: CASSLLAGGSYNEQFF. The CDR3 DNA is TGTGCCAGCAGCTTGCTAGCGGGGGGCTCCTACAATGAGCAGTTCTTC. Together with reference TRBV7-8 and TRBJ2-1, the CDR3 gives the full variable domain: GAGVSQSPRYKVAKRGQDVALRCDPISGHVSLFWYQQALGQGPEFLTYFQNEAQLDKSGLPSDRFFAERPEGSVSTLKIQRTQQEDSAVYLCASSLLAGGSYNEQFFGPGTRLTVL.

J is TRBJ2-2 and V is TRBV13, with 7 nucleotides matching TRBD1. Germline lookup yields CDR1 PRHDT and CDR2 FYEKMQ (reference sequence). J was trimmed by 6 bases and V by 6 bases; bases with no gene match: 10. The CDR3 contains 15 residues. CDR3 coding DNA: TGTGCCAGCAGTGATGGACAGGTGGCGCCCGGGGAGCTGTTTTTT. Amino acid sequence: CASSDGQVAPGELFF.

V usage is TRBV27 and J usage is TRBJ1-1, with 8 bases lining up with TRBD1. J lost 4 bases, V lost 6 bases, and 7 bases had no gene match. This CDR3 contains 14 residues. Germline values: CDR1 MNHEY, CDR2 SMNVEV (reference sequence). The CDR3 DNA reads TGTGCCAGCAGACCGGACAGGGAGGGCACTGAAGCTTTCTTT. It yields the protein CASRPDREGTEAFF.

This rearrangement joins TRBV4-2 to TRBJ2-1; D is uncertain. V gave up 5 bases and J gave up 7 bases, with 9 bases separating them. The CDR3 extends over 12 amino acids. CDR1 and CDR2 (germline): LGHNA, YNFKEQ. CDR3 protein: CASSLVGNEQFF. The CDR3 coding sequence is TGTGCCAGCAGCTTAGTGGGGAATGAGCAGTTCTTC.

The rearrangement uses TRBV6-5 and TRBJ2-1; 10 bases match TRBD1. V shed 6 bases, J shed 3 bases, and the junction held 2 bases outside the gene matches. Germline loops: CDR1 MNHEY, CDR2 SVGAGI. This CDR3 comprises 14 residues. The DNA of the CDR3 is TGTGCCAGCAGGGACAGGGGGATCTACAATGAGCAGTTCTTC. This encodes CASRDRGIYNEQFF.

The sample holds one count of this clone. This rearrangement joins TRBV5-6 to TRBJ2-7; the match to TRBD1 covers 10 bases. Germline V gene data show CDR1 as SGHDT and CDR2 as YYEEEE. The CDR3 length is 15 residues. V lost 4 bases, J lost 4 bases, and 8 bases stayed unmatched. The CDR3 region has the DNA TGTGCCAGCAGCCTGCGACAGGGGGCAGTATACGAGCAGTACTTC. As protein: CASSLRQGAVYEQYF.

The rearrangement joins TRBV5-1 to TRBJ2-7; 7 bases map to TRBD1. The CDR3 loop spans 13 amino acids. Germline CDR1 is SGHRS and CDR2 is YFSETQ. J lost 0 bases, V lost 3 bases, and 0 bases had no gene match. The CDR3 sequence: CASSWTGSYEQYF. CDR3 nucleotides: TGCGCCAGCAGCTGGACAGGCTCCTACGAGCAGTACTTC.

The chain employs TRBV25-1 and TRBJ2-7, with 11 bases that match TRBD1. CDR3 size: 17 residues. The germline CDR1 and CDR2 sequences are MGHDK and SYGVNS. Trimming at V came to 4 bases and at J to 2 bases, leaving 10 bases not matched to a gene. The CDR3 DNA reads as TGTGCCAGCAGTGCCAAAAAGGGACAGGGGGTGGCCTACGAGCAGTACTTC. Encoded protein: CASSAKKGQGVAYEQYF.

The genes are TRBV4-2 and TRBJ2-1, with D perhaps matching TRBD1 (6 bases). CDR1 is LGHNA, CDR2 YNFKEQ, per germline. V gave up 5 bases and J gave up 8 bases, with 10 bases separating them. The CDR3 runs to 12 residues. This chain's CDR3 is CASSFGGHEQFF. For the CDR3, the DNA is TGTGCCAGCAGCTTTGGGGGCCATGAGCAGTTCTTC.

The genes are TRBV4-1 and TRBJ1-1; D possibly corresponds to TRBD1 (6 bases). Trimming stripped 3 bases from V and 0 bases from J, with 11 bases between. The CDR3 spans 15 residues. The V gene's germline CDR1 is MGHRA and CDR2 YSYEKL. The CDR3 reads CASSHAGQLNTEAFF. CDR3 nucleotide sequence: TGCGCCAGCAGCCATGCCGGACAGTTGAACACTGAAGCTTTCTTT.

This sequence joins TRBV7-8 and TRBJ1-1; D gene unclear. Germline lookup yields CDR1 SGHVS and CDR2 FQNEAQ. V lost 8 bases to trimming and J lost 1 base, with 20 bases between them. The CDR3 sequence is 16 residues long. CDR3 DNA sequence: TGTGCCAGCGACGAAAGTAGTGTAGGCCCGAACACTGAAGCTTTCTTT. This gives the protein CASDESSVGPNTEAFF.

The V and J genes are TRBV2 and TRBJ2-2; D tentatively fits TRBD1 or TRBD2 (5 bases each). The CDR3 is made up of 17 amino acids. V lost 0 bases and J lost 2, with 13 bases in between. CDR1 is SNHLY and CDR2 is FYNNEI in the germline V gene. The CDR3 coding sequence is TGTGCCAGCAGTGAAGCCCCCCCTGGGACCAACACCGGGGAGCTGTTTTTT. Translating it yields CASSEAPPGTNTGELFF.

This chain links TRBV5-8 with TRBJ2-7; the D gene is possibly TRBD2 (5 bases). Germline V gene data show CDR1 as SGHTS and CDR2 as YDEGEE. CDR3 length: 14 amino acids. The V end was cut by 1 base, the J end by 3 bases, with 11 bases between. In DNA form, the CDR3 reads TGTGCCAGCAGCTTGAGCGGCAGCTACTACGAGCAGTACTTC. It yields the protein CASSLSGSYYEQYF.

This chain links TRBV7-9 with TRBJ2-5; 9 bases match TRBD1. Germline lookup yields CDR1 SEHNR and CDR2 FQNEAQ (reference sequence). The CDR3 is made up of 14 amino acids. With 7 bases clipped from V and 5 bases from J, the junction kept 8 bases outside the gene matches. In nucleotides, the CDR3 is TGTGCCAGCAAAGCTACAGGGGGCATGGAGACCCAGTACTTC. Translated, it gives CASKATGGMETQYF.

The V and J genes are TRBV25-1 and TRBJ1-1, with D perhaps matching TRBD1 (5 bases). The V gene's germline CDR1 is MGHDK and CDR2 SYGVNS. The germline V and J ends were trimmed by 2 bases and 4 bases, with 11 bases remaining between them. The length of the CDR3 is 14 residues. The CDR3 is CASSEPQGRTEAFF. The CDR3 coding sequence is TGTGCCAGCAGTGAACCTCAGGGTCGCACTGAAGCTTTCTTT.

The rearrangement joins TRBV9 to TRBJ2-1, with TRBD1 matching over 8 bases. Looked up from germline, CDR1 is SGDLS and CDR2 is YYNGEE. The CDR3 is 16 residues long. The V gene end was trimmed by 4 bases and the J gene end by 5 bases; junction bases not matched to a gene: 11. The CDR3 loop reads CASSPPERTGHNEQFF. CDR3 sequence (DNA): TGTGCCAGCAGCCCCCCGGAAAGGACAGGGCACAATGAGCAGTTCTTC.